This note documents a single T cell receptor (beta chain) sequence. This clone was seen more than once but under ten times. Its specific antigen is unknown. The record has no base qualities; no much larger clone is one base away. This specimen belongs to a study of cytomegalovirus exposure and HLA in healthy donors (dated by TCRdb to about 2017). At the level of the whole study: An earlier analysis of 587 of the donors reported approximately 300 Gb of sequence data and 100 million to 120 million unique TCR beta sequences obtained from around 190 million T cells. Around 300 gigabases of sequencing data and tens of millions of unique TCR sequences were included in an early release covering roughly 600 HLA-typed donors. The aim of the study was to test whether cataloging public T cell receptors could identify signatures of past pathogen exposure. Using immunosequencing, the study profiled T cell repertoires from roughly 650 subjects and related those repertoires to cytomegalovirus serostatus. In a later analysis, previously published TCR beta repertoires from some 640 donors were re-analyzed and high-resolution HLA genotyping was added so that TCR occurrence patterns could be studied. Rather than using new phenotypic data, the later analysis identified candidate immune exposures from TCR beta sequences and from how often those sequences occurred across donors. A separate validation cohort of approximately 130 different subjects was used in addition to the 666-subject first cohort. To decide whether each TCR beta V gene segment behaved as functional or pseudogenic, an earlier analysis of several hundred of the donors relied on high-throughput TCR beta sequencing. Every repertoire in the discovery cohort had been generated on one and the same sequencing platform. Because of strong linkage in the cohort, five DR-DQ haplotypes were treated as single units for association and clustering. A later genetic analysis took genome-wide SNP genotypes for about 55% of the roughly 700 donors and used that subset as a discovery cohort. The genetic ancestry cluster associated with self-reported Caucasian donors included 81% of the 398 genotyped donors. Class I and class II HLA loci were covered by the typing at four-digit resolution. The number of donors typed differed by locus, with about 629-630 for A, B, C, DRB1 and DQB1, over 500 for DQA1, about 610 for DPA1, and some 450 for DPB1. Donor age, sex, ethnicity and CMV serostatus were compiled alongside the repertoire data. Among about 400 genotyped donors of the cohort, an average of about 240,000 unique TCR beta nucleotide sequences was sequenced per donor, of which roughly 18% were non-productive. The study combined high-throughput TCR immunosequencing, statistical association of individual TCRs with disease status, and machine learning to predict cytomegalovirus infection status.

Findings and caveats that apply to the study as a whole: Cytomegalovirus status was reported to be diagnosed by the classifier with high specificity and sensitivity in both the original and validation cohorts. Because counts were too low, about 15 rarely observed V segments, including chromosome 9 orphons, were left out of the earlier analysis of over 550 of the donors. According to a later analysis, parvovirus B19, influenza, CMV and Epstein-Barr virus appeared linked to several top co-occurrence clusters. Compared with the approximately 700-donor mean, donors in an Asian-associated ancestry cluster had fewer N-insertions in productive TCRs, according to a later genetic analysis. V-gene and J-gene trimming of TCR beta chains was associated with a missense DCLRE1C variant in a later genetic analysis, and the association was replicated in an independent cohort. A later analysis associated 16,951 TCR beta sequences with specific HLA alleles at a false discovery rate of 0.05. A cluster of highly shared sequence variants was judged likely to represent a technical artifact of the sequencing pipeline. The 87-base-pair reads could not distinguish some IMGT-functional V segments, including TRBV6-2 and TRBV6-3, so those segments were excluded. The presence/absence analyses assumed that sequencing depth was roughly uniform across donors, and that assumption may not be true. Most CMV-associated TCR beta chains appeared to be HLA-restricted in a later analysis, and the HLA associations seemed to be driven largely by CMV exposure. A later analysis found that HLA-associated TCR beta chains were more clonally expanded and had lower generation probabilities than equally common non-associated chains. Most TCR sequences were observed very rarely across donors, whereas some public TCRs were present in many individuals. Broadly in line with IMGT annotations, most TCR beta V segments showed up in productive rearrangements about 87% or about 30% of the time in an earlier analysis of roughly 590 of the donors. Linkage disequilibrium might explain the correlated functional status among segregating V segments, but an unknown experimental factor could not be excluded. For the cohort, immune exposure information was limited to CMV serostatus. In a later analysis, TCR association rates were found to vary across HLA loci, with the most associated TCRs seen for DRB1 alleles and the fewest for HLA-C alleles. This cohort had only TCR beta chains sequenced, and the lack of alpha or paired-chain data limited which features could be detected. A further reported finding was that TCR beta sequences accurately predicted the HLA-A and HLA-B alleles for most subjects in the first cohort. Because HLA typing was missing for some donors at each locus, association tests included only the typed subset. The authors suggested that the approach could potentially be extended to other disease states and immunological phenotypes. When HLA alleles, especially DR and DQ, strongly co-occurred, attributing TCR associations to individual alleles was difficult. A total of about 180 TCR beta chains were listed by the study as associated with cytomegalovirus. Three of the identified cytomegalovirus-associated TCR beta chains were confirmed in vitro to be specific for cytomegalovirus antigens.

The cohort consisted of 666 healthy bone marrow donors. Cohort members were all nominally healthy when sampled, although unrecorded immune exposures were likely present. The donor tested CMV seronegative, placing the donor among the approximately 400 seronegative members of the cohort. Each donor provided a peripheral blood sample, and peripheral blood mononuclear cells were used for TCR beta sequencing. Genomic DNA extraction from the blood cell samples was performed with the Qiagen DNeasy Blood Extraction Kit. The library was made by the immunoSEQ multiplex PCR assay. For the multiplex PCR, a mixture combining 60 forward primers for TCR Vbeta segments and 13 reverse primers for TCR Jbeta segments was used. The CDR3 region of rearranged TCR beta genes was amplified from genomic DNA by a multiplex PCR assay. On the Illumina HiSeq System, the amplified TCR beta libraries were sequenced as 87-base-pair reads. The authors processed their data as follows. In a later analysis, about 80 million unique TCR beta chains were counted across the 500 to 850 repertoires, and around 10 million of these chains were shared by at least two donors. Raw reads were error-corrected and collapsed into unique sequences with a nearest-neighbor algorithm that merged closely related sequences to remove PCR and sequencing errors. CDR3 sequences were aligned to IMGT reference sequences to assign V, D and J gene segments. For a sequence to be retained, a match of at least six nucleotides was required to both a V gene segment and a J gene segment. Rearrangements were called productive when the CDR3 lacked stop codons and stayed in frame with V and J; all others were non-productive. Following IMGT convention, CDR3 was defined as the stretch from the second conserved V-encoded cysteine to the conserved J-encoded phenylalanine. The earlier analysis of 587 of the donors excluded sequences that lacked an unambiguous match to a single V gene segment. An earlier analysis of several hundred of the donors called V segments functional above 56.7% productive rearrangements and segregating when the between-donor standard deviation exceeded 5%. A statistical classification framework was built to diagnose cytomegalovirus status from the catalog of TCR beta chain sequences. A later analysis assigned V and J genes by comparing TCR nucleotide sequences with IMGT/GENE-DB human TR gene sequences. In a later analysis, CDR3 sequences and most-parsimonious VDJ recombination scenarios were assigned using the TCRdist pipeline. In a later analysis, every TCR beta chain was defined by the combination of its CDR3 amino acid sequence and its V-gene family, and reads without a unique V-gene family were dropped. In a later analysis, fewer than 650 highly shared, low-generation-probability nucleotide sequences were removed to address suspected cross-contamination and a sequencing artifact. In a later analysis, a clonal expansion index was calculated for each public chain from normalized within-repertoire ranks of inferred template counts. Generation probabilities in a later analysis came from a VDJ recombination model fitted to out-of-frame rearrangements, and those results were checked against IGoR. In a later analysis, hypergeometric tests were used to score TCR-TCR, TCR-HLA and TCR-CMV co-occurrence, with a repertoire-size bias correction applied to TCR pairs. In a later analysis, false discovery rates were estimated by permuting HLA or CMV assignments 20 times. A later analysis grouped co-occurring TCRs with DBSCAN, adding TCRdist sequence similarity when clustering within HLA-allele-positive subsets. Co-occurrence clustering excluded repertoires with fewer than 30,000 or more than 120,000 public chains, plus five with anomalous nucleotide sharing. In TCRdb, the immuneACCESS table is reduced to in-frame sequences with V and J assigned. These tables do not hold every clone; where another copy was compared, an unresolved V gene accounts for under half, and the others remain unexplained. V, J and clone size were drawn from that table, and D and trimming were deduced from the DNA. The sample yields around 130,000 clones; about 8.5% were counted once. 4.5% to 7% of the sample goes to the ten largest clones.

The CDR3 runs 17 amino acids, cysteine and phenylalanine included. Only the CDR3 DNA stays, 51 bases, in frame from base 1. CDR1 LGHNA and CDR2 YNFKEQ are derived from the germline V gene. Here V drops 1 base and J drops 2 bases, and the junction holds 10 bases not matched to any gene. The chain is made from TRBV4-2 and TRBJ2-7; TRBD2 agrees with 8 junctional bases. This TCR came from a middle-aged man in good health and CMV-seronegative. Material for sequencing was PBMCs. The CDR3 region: CASSQVRLAGTTYEQYF. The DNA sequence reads TGTGCCAGCAGCCAAGTTCGTCTAGCGGGTACAACCTACGAGCAGTACTTC.